These T cell receptor beta chains were read from a single sample in a study of cytomegalovirus exposure and HLA in healthy donors. Generated by immunoSEQ multiplex PCR, the TCRdb table keeps only in-frame clones and is missing some. This sample's table has some 75,000 clones. The sample consisted of PBMCs. The receptor set was obtained from a female donor in good health and CMV-seropositive. Both conserved end residues are part of each CDR3.

V gene: TRBV4-2; J gene: TRBJ2-7; CDR3 protein: CASSQELGEQYF
V gene: TRBV6-5; J gene: TRBJ2-1; CDR3 protein: CASSIAGQSYNEQFF
V gene: TRBV7-8; J gene: TRBJ2-3; CDR3 protein: CAISFSETEPEDTDTQYF
V gene: TRBV28; J gene: TRBJ2-1; CDR3 protein: CASFSGSMTNEQFF
V gene: TRBV29-1; J gene: TRBJ2-5; CDR3 protein: CSVQGARETQYF
V gene: TRBV18; J gene: TRBJ2-7; CDR3 protein: CASSPREGLAGEEQYF
V gene: TRBV29-1; J gene: TRBJ1-3; CDR3 protein: CSGTGTPGNTIYF
V gene: TRBV6-6; J gene: TRBJ2-7; CDR3 protein: CASSRTSGMMYEQYF
V gene: TRBV19; J gene: TRBJ1-2; CDR3 protein: CASSVDRDTGYTF
V gene: TRBV19; J gene: TRBJ2-7; CDR3 protein: CASSMTGSYEQYF
V gene: TRBV6-1; J gene: TRBJ1-2; CDR3 protein: CASSSGLGWYGYTF
V gene: TRBV6-6; J gene: TRBJ1-2; CDR3 protein: CASSSPPGQFNYGYPF
V gene: TRBV4-1; J gene: TRBJ1-2; CDR3 protein: CASSQEGQGGINYGYTF
V gene: TRBV19; J gene: TRBJ2-1; CDR3 protein: CASSIGGGLSYNEQFF
V gene: TRBV28; J gene: TRBJ1-6; CDR3 protein: CASSSGSPLHF
V gene: TRBV6-1; J gene: TRBJ2-7; CDR3 protein: CANSDLGLAGHYEQYF
V gene: TRBV5-4; J gene: TRBJ2-2; CDR3 protein: CASSPGTGYTGELFF
V gene: TRBV7-3; J gene: TRBJ2-5; CDR3 protein: CASSLGTKETQYF
V gene: TRBV28; J gene: TRBJ1-2; CDR3 protein: CASRAGQDYGYTF
V gene: TRBV15; J gene: TRBJ1-6; CDR3 protein: CATSSTWGQGASPLHF
V gene: TRBV9; J gene: TRBJ2-2; CDR3 protein: CASSTSSWGGELFF
V gene: TRBV4-1; J gene: TRBJ2-2; CDR3 protein: CASSHRFTSGHTGELFF
V gene: TRBV4-3; J gene: TRBJ2-1; CDR3 protein: CASSQEVGLAPNEQFF
V gene: TRBV5-6; J gene: TRBJ1-3; CDR3 protein: CASSAMTGSGNTIYF
V gene: TRBV4-3; J gene: TRBJ2-1; CDR3 protein: CASSQDPASGNEQFF
V gene: TRBV6-1; J gene: TRBJ2-7; CDR3 protein: CASSEYRGRADEQYF
V gene: TRBV28; J gene: TRBJ2-7; CDR3 protein: CASSLITGDLTTRKQYF
V gene: TRBV7-6; J gene: TRBJ2-2; CDR3 protein: CASSLGLAETGELFF
V gene: TRBV6-5; J gene: TRBJ2-7; CDR3 protein: CASSYSNLRLPYEQYF
V gene: TRBV7-2; J gene: TRBJ2-7; CDR3 protein: CASSFGTAYEQYF
V gene: TRBV7-3; J gene: TRBJ2-2; CDR3 protein: CASSLQGQGGSGELFF